Sequencing of this T cell receptor (beta chain) was carried out in a study of shared clonotypes between healthy human individuals. Overall study context: Samples came from two female and a few male donors aged 18 to 49.

Study results and limitations: A handful of donors shared around 5.2% of their naive CD4 clonotypes. Sampling covered nothing but blood. Tissue TCR repertoires likely differ from those found in blood.

In replicate PCRs of sorted subsets, around 200 ng DNA, about 30,000 T cell genomes, was used. TCRdb's copy holds only in-frame clones and misses some; the assay was immunoSEQ multiplex PCR. This sample has 850,000 to 1,200,000 clones, with around four fifths found just once. A remark on this clone: The target antigen is unknown.

The CDR3 consists of 15 residues. V lost 2 bases and J 0 bases, leaving 11 bases between the germline ends. The germline gives CDR1 SNHLY, CDR2 FYNNEI. This sequence joins TRBV2 and TRBJ2-7, with D possibly TRBD1 on 5 matching bases. The sequencing sample was made of memory CD4+ T cells sorted from blood. The subset here: CD45RA-negative fraction. The clonotype was recovered from a man between 18 and 35 years old in good health. CDR3 residues: CASSESNRRSYEQYF. The CDR3 DNA sequence: TGTGCCAGCAGTGAAAGTAACAGGCGCTCCTACGAGCAGTACTTC.